Below, 26 T cell receptor beta chains from the same sample are listed, as sequenced in a study of molecular identifiers for immune sequencing clone quantification. From the PCR reads, TCRdb called clonotypes with MiXCR, one entry per CDR3 protein. Of about half a million distinct CDR3 sequences in the sample, 25% are singletons; the top ten hold under 0.8%. The sample was naive CD8+ T cells from blood, with Jurkat cell RNA spiked in. This sample's subset: FACS-sorted CD8+CD4-CCR7+CD45RA+ naive T cells. The origin of the receptors is a human donor in good health. Some libraries in this study had Jurkat cell RNA spiked in.

The chain joins TRBV29-1 to TRBJ1-1; D unresolved. Trimming pared 5 bases from V and 7 bases from J, leaving 11 bases between. This CDR3 spans 11 amino acids. Germline CDR1 SQVTM, CDR2 ANQGSEA. The CDR3 loop is CSVRVGYEAFF. Here the CDR3 DNA reads TGCAGCGTTAGGGTCGGCTATGAAGCTTTCTTT.

CDR3 DNA: TGTGCCAGCACCTCCCTTGACAGAAATAATGAAAAACTGTTTTTT. The encoded protein is CASTSLDRNNEKLFF. V gene TRBV7-9 combines with J gene TRBJ1-4; D is possibly TRBD1 (5 bases). Germline V CDR1 and CDR2: SEHNR, FQNEAQ (reference sequence). The CDR3 has 15 residues. V was shortened by 7 bases and J by 4 bases, with 16 bases between the two germline ends.

Notes on this clonotype: Since a much larger clone is just one base distant, this may be a read error. V and J are TRBV7-9 and TRBJ2-7; tentatively, D is TRBD1 (5 bases). CDR1 is SEHNR and CDR2 is FQNEAQ in the germline V gene (reference sequence). V dropped 4 bases and J dropped 5 bases, with 18 bases sitting between them. This CDR3 is 15 amino acids long. The CDR3 loop is CASSSILGRVDEQYF. The CDR3 region has the DNA TGTGCCAGCAGCTCCATCTTGGGCAGGGTTGACGAGCAGTACTTC.

The chain employs TRBV11-2 and TRBJ2-2; D not certain. From germline, CDR1 is SGHAT and CDR2 FQNNGV. The CDR3 is 15 amino acids. Trimming removed 4 bases from V and 6 bases from J, with 15 bases in between. CDR3 in DNA: TGTGCCAGCAGCTCGACGCTACCCTTAGCCGGGGAGCTGTTTTTT. Protein product: CASSSTLPLAGELFF. Combining the CDR3 with reference TRBV11-2 and TRBJ2-2 gives the whole variable domain EAGVAQSPRYKIIEKRQSVAFWCNPISGHATLYWYQQILGQGPKLLIQFQNNGVVDDSQLPKDRFSAERLKGVDSTLKIQPAKLEDSAVYLCASSSTLPLAGELFFGEGSRLTVL.

This sequence joins TRBV6-2 or TRBV6-3 and TRBJ2-3, with 7 nucleotides matching TRBD2. The CDR3 is 17 residues long. The junction had 8 bases not matched to a gene; V was cut back by 0 bases and J by 2 bases. Germline CDR1 is MNHEY and CDR2 is SVGEGT. The CDR3: CASSYSGIAGFTDTQYF. As DNA, the CDR3 is TGTGCCAGCAGTTACTCGGGGATAGCGGGTTTCACAGATACGCAGTATTTT.

This chain joins TRBV30 and TRBJ2-3; TRBD1 aligns across 7 bases. This CDR3 is 12 amino acids long. Germline values: CDR1 GTSNPN, CDR2 SVGIG (reference sequence). Trimming removed 5 bases from V and 15 bases from J; junction bases left unmatched: 14. The CDR3 DNA sequence: TGTGCCTGGGCACAACCGACAGGGTGGAAATATTTT. Translation gives CAWAQPTGWKYF.

This clonotype occurred many times. This chain links TRBV12-5 with TRBJ1-1; D remains ambiguous. Trimming pared 1 base from V and 6 bases from J, leaving 9 bases between. The CDR3 spans 13 residues. Germline assignment: CDR1 LGHNT and CDR2 FRNRAP. The CDR3 reads CASGLGEDPEAFF. The CDR3 DNA reads TGTGCTAGTGGTTTGGGCGAGGACCCTGAAGCTTTCTTT.

This clonotype has a handful of counts. The chain combines TRBV7-2 with TRBJ1-1; D unclear. CDR3 length equals 11 residues. V was trimmed by 4 bases and J by 8 bases, leaving 8 bases between them. Germline CDR1 reads SGHTA; CDR2 reads FQGNSA. This chain's CDR3 is CASSSRPEAFF. In DNA form, the CDR3 reads TGTGCCAGCAGCTCAAGGCCCGAAGCTTTCTTT.

The sample holds a few counts of this clonotype. The rearrangement uses TRBV27 and TRBJ1-2; 7 bases agree with TRBD1. The CDR3 extends over 14 amino acids. The V gene end was trimmed by 8 bases and the J gene end by 4 bases; junction bases not matched to a gene: 10. Germline CDR1 reads MNHEY; CDR2 reads SMNVEV (reference sequence). The CDR3 protein is CASRMTGSAYGYTF. The CDR3 DNA sequence: TGTGCCAGCCGAATGACAGGGTCGGCCTATGGCTACACCTTC.

The V gene is TRBV7-9, the J gene TRBJ2-7; TRBD1 agrees at 7 bases. The V gene end was trimmed by 0 bases and the J gene end by 5 bases; junction bases not matched to a gene: 10. The CDR3 runs 16 residues. CDR1 is SEHNR, CDR2 FQNEAQ, per germline (reference sequence). CDR3: CASSLAPGTDEHEQYF. CDR3 DNA sequence: TGTGCCAGCAGCTTAGCCCCCGGGACAGATGAGCACGAGCAGTACTTC.

The chain combines TRBV19 with TRBJ2-2; 7 positions agree with TRBD2. The J segment lost 4 bases and the V segment lost 1 base, leaving 6 bases of the junction unmatched. The germline V gene has CDR1 LNHDA and CDR2 SQIVND (reference sequence). The CDR3 is 16 residues long. CDR3 amino acids: CASSIAQRGGTGELFF. The CDR3 region has the DNA TGTGCCAGTAGTATAGCCCAGCGGGGAGGCACCGGGGAGCTGTTTTTT. Full variable domain (missing parts from reference TRBV19 and TRBJ2-2): DGGITQSPKYLFRKEGQNVTLSCEQNLNHDAMYWYRQDPGQGLRLIYYSQIVNDFQKGDIAEGYSVSREKKESFPLTVTSAQKNPTAFYLCASSIAQRGGTGELFFGEGSRLTVL.

The chain is built from TRBV19 and TRBJ2-1; TRBD2 might be the D (6 bases). Germline assignment: CDR1 LNHDA and CDR2 SQIVND (reference sequence). V was trimmed by 5 bases and J by 1 base, leaving 12 bases between them. The CDR3 is 15 amino acids. CDR3 residues: CASSVGSGSYNEQFF. CDR3 DNA sequence: TGTGCCAGTAGTGTAGGTAGCGGTTCCTACAATGAGCAGTTCTTC.

The J gene is TRBJ2-3, the V gene TRBV28; 14 nucleotides line up with TRBD2. CDR3 length equals 16 residues. Per the germline V gene, CDR1 is MDHEN and CDR2 is SYDVKM. Trimming took 3 bases from V and 6 from J; bases not matched to a gene: 5. The CDR3 nucleotides read TGTGCCAGCAGTTTCGGACTAGCGGGAGGATTTGATACGCAGTATTTT. Protein product: CASSFGLAGGFDTQYF.

This clonotype was observed a few times. The CDR3 spells CSVAGGVSYNEQFF. CDR3 DNA: TGCAGCGTTGCAGGAGGGGTCTCCTACAATGAGCAGTTCTTC. The chain carries TRBV29-1 and TRBJ2-1, with D perhaps matching TRBD2 (6 bases). The V end lost 4 bases, the J end lost 0 bases, and 10 bases lay between the germline ends. The CDR3 has 14 amino acids. Per the germline V gene, CDR1 is SQVTM and CDR2 is ANQGSEA.

This clonotype was seen more than once but under ten times. The gene calls are TRBV27 and TRBJ2-3; TRBD2 might be the D (5 bases). Trimming removed 2 bases at V and 4 bases at J, with 13 bases between. Germline V lookup: CDR1 MNHEY, CDR2 SMNVEV (reference sequence). CDR3 length: 15 amino acids. The CDR3 region has the DNA TGTGCCAGCAGTTTACACCCGGGAAGGGCAGATACGCAGTATTTT. This sequence encodes CASSLHPGRADTQYF.

This clonotype showed up just a few times. The CDR3 loop is CASSQDPPAPDTQYF. The CDR3 DNA reads TGTGCCAGCAGCCAAGATCCCCCAGCCCCAGATACGCAGTATTTT. This chain connects TRBV4-2 to TRBJ2-3; D unclear. Between the trimmed V and J ends, which lost 0 bases and 4 bases, there was a span of 11 bases. The CDR3 extends over 15 amino acids. Germline CDR1 reads LGHNA; CDR2 reads YNFKEQ.

This chain connects TRBV6-2 or TRBV6-3 to TRBJ2-7, with 7 bases lining up with TRBD2. Germline loops: CDR1 MNHEY, CDR2 SVGEGT. The CDR3 is 15 amino acids. After removal of 7 bases from V and 3 bases from J, the junction contained 12 bases not matched to a gene. CDR3 sequence: CASTTLGTTFYEQYF. The CDR3 bases are TGTGCCAGCACAACCCTCGGGACTACATTCTACGAGCAGTACTTC.

The chain is built from TRBV30 and TRBJ2-2; D possibly corresponds to TRBD2 (6 bases). The V and J ends lost 7 bases and 0 bases respectively, with 12 bases between them. The CDR3 has 14 residues. Germline-derived CDR1 and CDR2 are GTSNPN and SVGIG (reference sequence). Here the CDR3 reads CALADKANTGELFF. In DNA, the CDR3 is TGTGCCTTAGCGGACAAGGCGAACACCGGGGAGCTGTTTTTT. The whole variable domain, filled in from reference TRBV30 and TRBJ2-2, reads SQTIHQWPATLVQPVGSPLSLECTVEGTSNPNLYWYRQAAGRGLQLLFYSVGIGQISSEVPQNLSASRPQDRQFILSSKKLLLSDSGFYLCALADKANTGELFFGEGSRLTVL.

V usage is TRBV7-6 and J usage is TRBJ2-2; 8 nucleotides agree with TRBD2. The ends lost 4 bases at V and 2 bases at J; junction bases unmatched: 6. CDR1 is SGHVS, CDR2 FNYEAQ, per germline. The CDR3 is 16 amino acids. CDR3 sequence: CASSSISGKNTGELFF. The CDR3 DNA reads as TGTGCCAGCAGCTCCATTAGCGGGAAAAACACCGGGGAGCTGTTTTTT.

This sequence joins TRBV6-5 and TRBJ1-3, with D unresolved. CDR1 and CDR2 from the germline V gene are MNHEY and SVGAGI. The CDR3 is 13 residues long. V was clipped by 2 bases and J by 7 bases, with 9 bases between them. The CDR3 coding sequence is TGTGCCAGCAGTTACGGGAATATGAACACCATATATTTT. Amino acid sequence: CASSYGNMNTIYF.

This clonotype appeared many times. The chain links TRBV28 to TRBJ2-7; D gene unclear. The CDR3 runs to 15 residues. V lost 5 bases and J lost 0, with 14 bases in between. The V gene's germline CDR1 is MDHEN and CDR2 SYDVKM. The CDR3 protein is CASSTHDLPSYEQYF. CDR3 coding DNA: TGTGCCAGCAGTACGCACGACTTACCCTCCTACGAGCAGTACTTC.

This clonotype was recorded a few times. J is TRBJ2-3 and V is TRBV20-1; 7 bases agree with TRBD2. V shed 5 bases and J 4 bases; nucleotides not matched to a gene: 12. Germline CDR1 and CDR2: DFQATT and SNEGSKA (reference sequence). CDR3 length: 15 amino acids. In DNA form, the CDR3 reads TGCAGTGCTGAACAACTAGCGCTGGCCGCAGATACGCAGTATTTT. This translates into CSAEQLALAADTQYF.

This clonotype was detected ten times or more. The rearrangement links TRBV6-4 to TRBJ1-1, with D possibly being TRBD1 (5 bases). In germline, CDR1 is MRHNA, CDR2 SNTAGT. The germline V and J ends were trimmed by 6 bases and 1 base, with 9 bases remaining between them. CDR3 length equals 13 residues. CDR3 sequence (DNA): TGTGCCAGCAGGAAGACAGCGAACACTGAAGCTTTCTTT. This codes for CASRKTANTEAFF.

Note on this clonotype: Likely a read error: the CDR3 ends without its conserved phenylalanine or tryptophan. The rearrangement uses TRBV7-9 and TRBJ1-1; maybe TRBD1 (6 bases). The CDR3 sequence is 16 residues long. With 5 bases removed from V and 1 base from J, the gap between germline ends came to 17 bases. The germline V gene has CDR1 SEHNR and CDR2 FQNEAQ (reference sequence). CDR3 loop: CASSPGGGAPNTEAFL. CDR3 nucleotide sequence: TGTGCCAGCAGCCCTGGCGGGGGGGCGCCGAACACTGAAGCTTTCCTT.

This clonotype was seen a few times. This chain links TRBV9 with TRBJ2-7; 10 positions agree with TRBD1. CDR3 length: 14 residues. Germline lookup yields CDR1 SGDLS and CDR2 YYNGEE. The trim removed 3 bases at V and 3 bases at J, leaving 3 bases unmatched. The DNA for the CDR3 is TGTGCCAGCAGCGCGGGACAGGGGAACTACGAGCAGTACTTC. Translation gives CASSAGQGNYEQYF.

The gene calls are TRBV5-6 and TRBJ2-7, with D possibly matching TRBD2 (6 bases). V was shortened by 7 bases and J by 2 bases, with 19 bases between the two germline ends. The CDR3 spans 15 residues. In germline, CDR1 is SGHDT, CDR2 YYEEEE. The CDR3 here is CASHPPTRSPYEQYF. The CDR3 DNA follows: TGTGCCAGCCATCCTCCGACTAGGTCCCCCTACGAGCAGTACTTC.